The entry below gives a single T cell receptor (beta chain) sequence along with its context. The V gene's germline CDR1 is KGHSH and CDR2 LQKENI. Trimming took 5 bases from V and 5 from J; bases not matched to a gene: 4. The CDR3 contains 13 residues. This sample was taken from a study of blood T cell repertoires in COVID-19. Study summary: Material from acute and convalescent COVID-19 was sourced from the United States, Italy and Spain. T cells, B-cell-depleted T cells, or PBMCs supplied cDNA or gDNA.

Source study methods: Amplified reference gene primers provided the basis for estimating nucleated cell counts. Clones were sequenced by immunoSEQ multiplex PCR, and TCRdb holds only the in-frame ones, with some missing. V and J calls and clone size follow that table, whereas D and trimming were derived from the DNA. The sample has 300,000 to 350,000 clones; about 90% are singletons. Source material: peripheral blood. The chain is built from TRBV18 and TRBJ2-7; 9 bases align to TRBD1. This clonotype was obtained from a young woman who had recovered from COVID-19. This CDR3 reads CASSWGQGDEQYV. The CDR3 region has the DNA TGTGCCAGCTCATGGGGACAGGGTGACGAGCAGTACGTC.